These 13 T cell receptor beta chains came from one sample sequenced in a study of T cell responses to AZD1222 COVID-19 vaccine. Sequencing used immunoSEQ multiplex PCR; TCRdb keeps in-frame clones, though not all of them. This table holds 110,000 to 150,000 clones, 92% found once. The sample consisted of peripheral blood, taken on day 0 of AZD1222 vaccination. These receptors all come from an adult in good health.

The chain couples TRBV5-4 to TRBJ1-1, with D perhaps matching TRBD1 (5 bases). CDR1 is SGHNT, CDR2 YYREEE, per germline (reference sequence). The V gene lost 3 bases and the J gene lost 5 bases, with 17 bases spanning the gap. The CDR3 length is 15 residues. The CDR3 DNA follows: TGTGCCAGCAGCTCCCCGGGTTCGGGGGAGACTGAAGCTTTCTTT. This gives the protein CASSSPGSGETEAFF.

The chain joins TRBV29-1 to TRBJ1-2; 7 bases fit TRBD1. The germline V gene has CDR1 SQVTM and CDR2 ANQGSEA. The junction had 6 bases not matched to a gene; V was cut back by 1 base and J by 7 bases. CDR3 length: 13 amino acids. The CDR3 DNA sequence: TGCAGCGTTGAAGCAGGGGGTTTAGGTGGCTACACCTTC. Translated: CSVEAGGLGGYTF. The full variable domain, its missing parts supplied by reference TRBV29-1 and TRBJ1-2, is SAVISQKPSRDICQRGTSLTIQCQVDSQVTMMFWYRQQPGQSLTLIATANQGSEATYESGFVIDKFPISRPNLTFSTLTVSNMSPEDSSIYLCSVEAGGLGGYTFGSGTRLTVV.

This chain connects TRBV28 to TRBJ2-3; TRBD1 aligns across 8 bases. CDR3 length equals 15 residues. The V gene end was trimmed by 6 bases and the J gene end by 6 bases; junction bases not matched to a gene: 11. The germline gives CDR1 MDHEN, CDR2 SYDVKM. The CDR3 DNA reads TGTGCCAGCAGCCAACCGGGACAGGACACCGATACGCAGTATTTT. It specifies CASSQPGQDTDTQYF.

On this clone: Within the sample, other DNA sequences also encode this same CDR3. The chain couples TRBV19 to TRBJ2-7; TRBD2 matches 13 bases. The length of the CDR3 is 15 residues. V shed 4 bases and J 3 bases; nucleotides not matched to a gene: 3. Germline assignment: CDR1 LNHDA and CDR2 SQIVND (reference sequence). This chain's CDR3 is CASSTRTSGGYEQYF. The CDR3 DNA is TGTGCCAGTAGTACTCGGACTAGCGGGGGCTACGAGCAGTACTTC.

The DNA for the CDR3 is TGTGCCAGCAGTTTAGGCAGGGGGAACTATGGCTACACCTTC. As protein: CASSLGRGNYGYTF. The chain uses TRBV28 and TRBJ1-2, with TRBD1 matching over 7 bases. V gave up 2 bases and J gave up 2 bases; unmatched junction bases: 2. Germline V CDR1 and CDR2: MDHEN, SYDVKM. The CDR3 has 14 amino acids.

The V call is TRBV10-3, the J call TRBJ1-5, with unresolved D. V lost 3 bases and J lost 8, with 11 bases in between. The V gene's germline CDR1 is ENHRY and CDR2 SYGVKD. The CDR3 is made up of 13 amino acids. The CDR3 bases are TGTGCCATCAGTGAACTCCCCCCGGAGCCCCAGCATTTT. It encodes CAISELPPEPQHF.

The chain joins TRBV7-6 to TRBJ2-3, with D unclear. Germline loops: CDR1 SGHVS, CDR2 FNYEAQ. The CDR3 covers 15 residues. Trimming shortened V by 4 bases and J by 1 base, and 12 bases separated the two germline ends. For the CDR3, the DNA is TGTGCCAGCAGCTCCACCCCGAGTGGCACAGATACGCAGTATTTT. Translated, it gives CASSSTPSGTDTQYF.

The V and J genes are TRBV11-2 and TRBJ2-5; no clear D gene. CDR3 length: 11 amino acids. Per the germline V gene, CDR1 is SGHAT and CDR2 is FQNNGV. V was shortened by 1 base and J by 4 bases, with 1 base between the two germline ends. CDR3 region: CASSLAETQYF. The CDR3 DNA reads TGTGCCAGCAGCTTAGCAGAGACCCAGTACTTC.

The CDR3 here is CASRQQGPNSYEQYF. The CDR3 nucleotides are TGTGCCAGCAGGCAACAGGGGCCCAACTCCTACGAGCAGTACTTC. This rearrangement joins TRBV28 to TRBJ2-7; the match to TRBD1 covers 7 bases. The germline V gene has CDR1 MDHEN and CDR2 SYDVKM. The CDR3 loop spans 15 amino acids. V trimming: 6 bases; J trimming: 0 bases; junction bases outside the gene matches: 8.

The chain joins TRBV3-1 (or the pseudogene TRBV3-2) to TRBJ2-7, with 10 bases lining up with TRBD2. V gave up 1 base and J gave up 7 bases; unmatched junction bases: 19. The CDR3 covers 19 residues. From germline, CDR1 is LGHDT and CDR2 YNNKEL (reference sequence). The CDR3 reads CASSQAPFGLAASRGEQYF. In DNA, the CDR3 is TGTGCCAGCAGCCAAGCCCCCTTCGGACTAGCGGCGTCTCGAGGTGAGCAGTACTTC.

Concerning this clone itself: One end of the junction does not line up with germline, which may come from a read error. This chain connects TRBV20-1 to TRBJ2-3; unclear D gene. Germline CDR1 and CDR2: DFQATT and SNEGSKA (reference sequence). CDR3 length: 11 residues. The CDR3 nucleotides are TGCAGTGCTGGAGACACAGATACGCAGTATTTT. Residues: CSAGDTDTQYF.

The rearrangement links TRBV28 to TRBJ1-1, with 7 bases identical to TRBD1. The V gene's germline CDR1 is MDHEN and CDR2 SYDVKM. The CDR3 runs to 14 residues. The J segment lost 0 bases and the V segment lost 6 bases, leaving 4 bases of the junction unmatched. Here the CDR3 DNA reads TGTGCCAGCAGGACCGGGACAGTGAACACTGAAGCTTTCTTT. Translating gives CASRTGTVNTEAFF. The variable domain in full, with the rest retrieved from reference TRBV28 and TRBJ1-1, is DVKVTQSSRYLVKRTGEKVFLECVQDMDHENMFWYRQDPGLGLRLIYFSYDVKMKEKGDIPEGYSVSREKKERFSLILESASTNQTSMYLCASRTGTVNTEAFFGQGTRLTVV.

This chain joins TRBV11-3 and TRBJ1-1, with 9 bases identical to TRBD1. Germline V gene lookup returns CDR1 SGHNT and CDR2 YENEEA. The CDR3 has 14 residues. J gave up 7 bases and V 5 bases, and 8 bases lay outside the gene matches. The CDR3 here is CASSAGTGLGEAFF. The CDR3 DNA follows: TGTGCCAGCAGCGCGGGGACAGGGTTAGGTGAAGCTTTCTTT.